The following is a T cell receptor (beta chain) sequence with its context. The CDR3 is 16 amino acids. The trim removed 3 bases at V and 6 bases at J, leaving 3 bases unmatched. The germline V gene has CDR1 MGHRA and CDR2 YSYEKL. The PCR used 60 Vbeta and 13 Jbeta primers. TCRdb keeps only in-frame clones here, not all; method: immunoSEQ multiplex PCR. The sample records over 150,000 clones, approximately 80% being singletons. The sample belongs to a study of cytomegalovirus exposure and HLA in healthy donors. Nominal health characterized the donors when sampled, though unrecorded immune exposures were likely.

The chain uses TRBV4-1 and TRBJ2-1; 15 nucleotides line up with TRBD2. Sequencing was performed on PBMCs. This TCR derives from a man aged 50 to 59 in good health and CMV-seropositive. CDR3 DNA sequence: TGCGCCAGCAGCCATCGGACTAGCGGGGGGGTCAATGAGCAGTTCTTC. Translating it yields CASSHRTSGGVNEQFF.